This is a list of T cell receptor beta chains from one sample in a study of shared clonotypes between healthy human individuals. Some clones are missing from TCRdb's copy, which holds only in-frame ones; the method was immunoSEQ multiplex PCR. Found here are 2 million or so clones, roughly 94% of them singletons; the top ten hold 0.1% to 0.15%. Sequencing used naive CD4+ T cells sorted from blood. The receptors were gathered from a young man in good health. Both conserved end residues are part of each CDR3. A D gene is named only where the DNA matches it firmly. Size tells how often a clone was seen (once, few, many) or the class of an expanded clone, and some rows leave it out.

V gene	clone size	D gene	J gene	CDR3 protein	CDR3 DNA
TRBV6-6	NA	TRBD2	TRBJ2-7	CASSTAWGLAHEQYF	TGTGCCAGCAGTACCGCGTGGGGACTAGCCCACGAGCAGTACTTC
TRBV6-1	NA	TRBD2	TRBJ2-5	CASSGGLVSSETQYF	TGTGCCAGCAGTGGGGGACTAGTAAGTTCCGAGACCCAGTACTTC
TRBV18	NA	TRBD2	TRBJ2-1	CASSSTTGGPEQFF	TGTGCCAGCTCGTCCACCACGGGGGGGCCTGAGCAGTTCTTC
TRBV14	NA	NA	TRBJ2-1	CASSPGGGSYNEQFF	TGTGCCAGCAGCCCAGGAGGGGGCTCCTACAATGAGCAGTTCTTC
TRBV7-2	NA	TRBD1	TRBJ2-7	CASSLAPGGAYEQYF	TGTGCCAGCAGCTTAGCCCCAGGGGGTGCGTACGAGCAGTACTTC
TRBV6-5	few	TRBD1	TRBJ1-4	CASSWGQHATNEKLFF	TGTGCCAGCAGTTGGGGACAGCATGCAACTAATGAAAAACTGTTTTTT
TRBV19	once	TRBD1	TRBJ2-7	CASSRGDSLSEQYF	TGTGCCAGTAGTAGAGGGGACAGCCTTTCCGAGCAGTACTTC
TRBV7-9	few	NA	TRBJ1-1	CASSLAQNTEAFF	TGTGCCAGCAGCTTAGCTCAGAACACTGAAGCTTTCTTT
TRBV4-1	NA	NA	TRBJ1-4	CASSQETWGTTNEKLFF	TGCGCCAGCAGCCAAGAAACTTGGGGTACAACTAATGAAAAACTGTTTTTT
TRBV27	NA	NA	TRBJ2-7	CASSFNGQLSSYEQYF	TGTGCCAGCAGTTTCAACGGACAGCTCAGCTCCTACGAGCAGTACTTC
TRBV5-6	NA	TRBD1	TRBJ1-1	CASSPGTGGRAFF	TGTGCCAGCAGCCCCGGGACAGGCGGGAGGGCTTTCTTT